This is a list of T cell receptor beta chains from one sample in a study of siplizumab effects on memory and regulatory T cells. Using immunoSEQ multiplex PCR, the repertoire was profiled, and TCRdb retains in-frame clones only, with some absent. The sample lists 75,000 to 100,000 clones, roughly 94% occurring once. The sequenced sample consisted of non-Treg CD4+ T cells sorted from blood. Source of these receptors: a human donor in good health. CDR3s leave out the opening cysteine and the closing phenylalanine or tryptophan.

v_gene,j_gene,CDR3aa
TRBV7-9,TRBJ1-4,ASSFRAGQGPEKLF
TRBV5-6,TRBJ2-5,ASSLKTGEGGETQY
TRBV28,TRBJ2-1,ASASGSSGSYNEQF
TRBV5-4,TRBJ2-5,ASSFGGRGETQY
TRBV7-9,TRBJ2-7,ASSLWDSAYDEQY
TRBV7-9,TRBJ1-1,ASSRGDRGTEAF
TRBV14,TRBJ1-2,ASSHVSFLYGYT
TRBV2,TRBJ1-1,ASSDPYTEAF
TRBV27,TRBJ2-7,ASSFRISYEQY
TRBV28,TRBJ2-6,ASSLLNFSGANVLT
TRBV15,TRBJ1-1,ATSSQGYTEAF
TRBV6-6,TRBJ2-7,ASSYESVEEQY
TRBV5-1,TRBJ2-1,ASSFGDTGEQF
TRBV11-2,TRBJ2-5,ASSLGLSSGERRY
TRBV7-2,TRBJ1-5,ASSLGVTGGNQPQH
TRBV6-1,TRBJ2-7,ASFPEPPYEQY
TRBV18,TRBJ2-2,ASSPTQTGELF
TRBV4-1,TRBJ2-2,ASSQGSGWNTGELF